This record looks at one TCR beta chain sequence and its context. The data were obtained in a study of cytomegalovirus exposure and HLA in healthy donors. Primers for the PCR totalled 60 Vbeta and 13 Jbeta. Profiling relied on immunoSEQ multiplex PCR, and the TCRdb table lists in-frame clones only, not all of them. The table records roughly 49,000 clones, 60% to 80% of them present only once. The CDR3 runs 17 residues. V gave up 5 bases and J gave up 0 bases; unmatched junction bases: 10. Germline V gene data show CDR1 as SGHVS and CDR2 as FQNEAQ. The rearrangement uses TRBV7-8 and TRBJ2-5; 9 bases fit TRBD2. The source of this sequence is a woman aged 40 to 49 in good health and CMV-seropositive. Sequencing input: PBMCs. The CDR3 nucleotides are TGTGCCAGCAGCGCCAGCCTTAGCGGGGGACACCAAGAGACCCAGTACTTC. It encodes CASSASLSGGHQETQYF.